The entry below describes one T cell receptor (beta chain). Authors' analysis steps: Estimation of nucleated cell counts relied on the amplification of reference gene primers. Clones were sequenced by immunoSEQ multiplex PCR, and TCRdb holds only the in-frame ones, with some missing. V and J calls and clone size are those listed in that table; D and trimming were worked out from the DNA. The data show roughly 51,000 clones, roughly nine tenths seen once. The data were obtained in a study of blood T cell repertoires in COVID-19. Study context: COVID-19 samples from acute and convalescent phases originated in the United States, Italy and Spain. The analysed material was cDNA or gDNA that came from T cells, B-cell-depleted T cells, or PBMCs.

V shed 1 base, J shed 5 bases, and the junction held 9 bases outside the gene matches. Germline lookup yields CDR1 SEHNR and CDR2 FQNEAQ (reference sequence). This CDR3 region has 16 residues. Sequences were obtained from peripheral blood. The sequence was collected from an older woman with active or convalescent COVID-19. The chain joins TRBV7-9 to TRBJ2-7; 9 bases fit TRBD2. The CDR3 DNA reads as TGTGCCAGCAGCTTAGATGCGGGGGGGGCTCGCCACGAGCAGTACTTC. Protein: CASSLDAGGARHEQYF.